This T cell receptor (beta chain) stems from a study of shared T cell receptors in the human thymus. Sequenced by immunoSEQ multiplex PCR; TCRdb stores in-frame clones only, minus some. The sample consists of about 380,000 clones, around 93% of them appearing once. CDR3 length equals 14 residues. Germline loops: CDR1 GTSNPN, CDR2 SVGIG (reference sequence). Trimming took off 0 bases at V and 12 bases at J, with 15 bases between the two ends. Sequenced: thymocytes. The clonotype comes from a human donor. The V and J genes are TRBV30 and TRBJ1-6; no clear D. In DNA, the CDR3 is TGTGCCTGGAGTGTGTTTGGTGGGGTAAAACCCCTCCACTTT. This translates into CAWSVFGGVKPLHF.